The sequence of this T cell receptor (beta chain) was determined in a study of blood T cell repertoires in COVID-19. Across the whole study: From the United States, Italy and Spain came samples of acute and convalescent COVID-19. From T cells, B-cell-depleted T cells, or PBMCs came the material, which was cDNA or gDNA.

Original data processing: Nucleated cell number was recorded as an estimate derived from reference gene primer amplification. The data were produced by immunoSEQ multiplex PCR, yet TCRdb's version contains in-frame clones alone and is incomplete. From that table come the V and J calls and clone size; the DNA was used to work out D and trimming. The table lists some 150,000 clones, more than 75% of them singletons. The V gene lost 2 bases and the J gene lost 4 bases, with 15 bases spanning the gap. The CDR3 is 16 amino acids. CDR1 and CDR2 (germline): MNHEY, SMNVEV (reference sequence). The clonotype originates from a man aged 55-75 years with acute or convalescent COVID-19. The chain employs TRBV27 and TRBJ2-1; D might be TRBD2 (6 bases). The material sequenced was peripheral blood. In nucleotides, the CDR3 is TGTGCCAGCAGTTTAATTGGGTTTAGCGGATACAATGAGCAGTTCTTC. Amino acid sequence: CASSLIGFSGYNEQFF.